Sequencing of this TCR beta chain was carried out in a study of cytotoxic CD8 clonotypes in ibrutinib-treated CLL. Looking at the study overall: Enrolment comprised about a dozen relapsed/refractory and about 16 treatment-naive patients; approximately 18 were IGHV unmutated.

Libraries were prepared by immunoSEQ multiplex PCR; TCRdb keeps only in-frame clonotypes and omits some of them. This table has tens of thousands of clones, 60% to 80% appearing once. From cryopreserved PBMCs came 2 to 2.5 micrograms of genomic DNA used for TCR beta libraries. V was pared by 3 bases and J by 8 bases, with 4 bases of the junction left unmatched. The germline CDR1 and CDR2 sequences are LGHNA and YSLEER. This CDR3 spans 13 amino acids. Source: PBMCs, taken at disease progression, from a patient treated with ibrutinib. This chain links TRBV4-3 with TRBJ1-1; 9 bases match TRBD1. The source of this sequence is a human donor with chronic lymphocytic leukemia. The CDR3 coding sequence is TGCGCCAGCAGCCACACAGGGGGCGCGGAAGCTTTCTTT. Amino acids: CASSHTGGAEAFF.